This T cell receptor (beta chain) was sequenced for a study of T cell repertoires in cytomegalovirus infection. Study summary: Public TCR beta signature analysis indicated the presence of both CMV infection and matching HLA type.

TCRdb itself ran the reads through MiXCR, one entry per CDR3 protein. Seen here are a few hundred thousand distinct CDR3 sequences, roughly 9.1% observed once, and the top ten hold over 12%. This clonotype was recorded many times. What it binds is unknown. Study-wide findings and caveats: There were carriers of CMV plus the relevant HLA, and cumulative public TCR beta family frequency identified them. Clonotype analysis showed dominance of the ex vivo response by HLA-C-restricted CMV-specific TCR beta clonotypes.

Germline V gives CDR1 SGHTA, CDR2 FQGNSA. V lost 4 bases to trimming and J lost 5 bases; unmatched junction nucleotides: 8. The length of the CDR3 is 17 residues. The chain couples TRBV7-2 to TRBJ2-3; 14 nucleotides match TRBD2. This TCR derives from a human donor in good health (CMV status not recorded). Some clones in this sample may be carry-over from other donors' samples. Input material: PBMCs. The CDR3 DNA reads TGTGCCAGCAGCTCCTTCGGGACTAGCGGGGGAGGAGATACGCAGTATTTT. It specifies CASSSFGTSGGGDTQYF.